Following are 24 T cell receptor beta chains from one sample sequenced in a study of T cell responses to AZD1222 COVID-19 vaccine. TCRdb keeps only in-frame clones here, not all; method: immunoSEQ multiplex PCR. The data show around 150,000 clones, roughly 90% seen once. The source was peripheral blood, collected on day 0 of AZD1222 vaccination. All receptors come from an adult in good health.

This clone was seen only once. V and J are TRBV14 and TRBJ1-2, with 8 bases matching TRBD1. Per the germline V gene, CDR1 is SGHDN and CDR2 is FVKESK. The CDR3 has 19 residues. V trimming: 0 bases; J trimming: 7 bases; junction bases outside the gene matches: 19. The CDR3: CASSQDQWSYGTGLFGYTF. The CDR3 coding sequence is TGTGCCAGCAGCCAAGATCAGTGGTCTTATGGGACAGGCCTTTTTGGCTACACCTTC.

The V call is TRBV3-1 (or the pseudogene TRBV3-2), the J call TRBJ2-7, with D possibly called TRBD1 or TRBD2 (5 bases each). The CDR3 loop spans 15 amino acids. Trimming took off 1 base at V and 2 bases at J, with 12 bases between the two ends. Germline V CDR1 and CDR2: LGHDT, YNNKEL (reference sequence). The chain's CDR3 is CASSQGDPIAYEQYF. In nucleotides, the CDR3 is TGTGCCAGCAGCCAAGGGGACCCGATTGCCTACGAGCAGTACTTC.

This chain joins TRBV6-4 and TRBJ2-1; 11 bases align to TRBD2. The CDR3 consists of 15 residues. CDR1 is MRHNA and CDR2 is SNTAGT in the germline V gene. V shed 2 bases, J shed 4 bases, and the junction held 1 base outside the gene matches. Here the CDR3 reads CASSDASGRYNEQFF. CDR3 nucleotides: TGTGCCAGCAGTGACGCTAGCGGGAGGTACAATGAGCAGTTCTTC.

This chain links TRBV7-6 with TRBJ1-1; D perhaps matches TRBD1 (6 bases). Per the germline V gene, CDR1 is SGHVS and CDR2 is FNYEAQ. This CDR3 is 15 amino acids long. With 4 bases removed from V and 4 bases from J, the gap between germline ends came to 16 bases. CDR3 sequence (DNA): TGTGCCAGCAGCTCGTCCTCAGGGGCAGGCACTGAAGCTTTCTTT. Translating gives CASSSSSGAGTEAFF.

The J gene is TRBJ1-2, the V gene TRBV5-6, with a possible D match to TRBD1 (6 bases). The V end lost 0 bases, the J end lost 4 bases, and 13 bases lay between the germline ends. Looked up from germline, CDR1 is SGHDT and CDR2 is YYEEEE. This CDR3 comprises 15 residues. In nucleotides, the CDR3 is TGTGCCAGCAGCTTGGCTCAGGGGCCGATCTATGGCTACACCTTC. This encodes CASSLAQGPIYGYTF.

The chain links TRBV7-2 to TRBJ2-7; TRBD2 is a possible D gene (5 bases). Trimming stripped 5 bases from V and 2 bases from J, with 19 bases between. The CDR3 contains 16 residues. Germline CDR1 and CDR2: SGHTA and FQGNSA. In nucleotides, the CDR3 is TGTGCCAGCAGCCCCCCGTGGGAGACCGCGACCTACGAGCAGTACTTC. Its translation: CASSPPWETATYEQYF.

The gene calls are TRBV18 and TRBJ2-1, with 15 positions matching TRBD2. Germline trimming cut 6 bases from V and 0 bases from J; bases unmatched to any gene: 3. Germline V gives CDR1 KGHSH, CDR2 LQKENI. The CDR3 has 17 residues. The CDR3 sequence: CASSGLAGGSSYNEQFF. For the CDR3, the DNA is TGTGCCAGCTCCGGACTAGCGGGGGGGAGCTCCTACAATGAGCAGTTCTTC.

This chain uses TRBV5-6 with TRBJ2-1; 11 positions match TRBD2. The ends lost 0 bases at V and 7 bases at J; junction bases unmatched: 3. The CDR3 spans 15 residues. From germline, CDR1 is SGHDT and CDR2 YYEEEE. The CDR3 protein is CASSLAVAGGNEQFF. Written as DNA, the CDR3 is TGTGCCAGCAGCTTGGCAGTAGCGGGGGGGAATGAGCAGTTCTTC.

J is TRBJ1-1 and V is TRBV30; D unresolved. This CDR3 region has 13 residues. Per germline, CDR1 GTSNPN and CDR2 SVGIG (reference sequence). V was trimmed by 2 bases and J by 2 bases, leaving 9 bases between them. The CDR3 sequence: CAWSQTENTEAFF. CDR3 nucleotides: TGTGCCTGGAGTCAAACCGAAAACACTGAAGCTTTCTTT. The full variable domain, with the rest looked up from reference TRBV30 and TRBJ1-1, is SQTIHQWPATLVQPVGSPLSLECTVEGTSNPNLYWYRQAAGRGLQLLFYSVGIGQISSEVPQNLSASRPQDRQFILSSKKLLLSDSGFYLCAWSQTENTEAFFGQGTRLTVV.

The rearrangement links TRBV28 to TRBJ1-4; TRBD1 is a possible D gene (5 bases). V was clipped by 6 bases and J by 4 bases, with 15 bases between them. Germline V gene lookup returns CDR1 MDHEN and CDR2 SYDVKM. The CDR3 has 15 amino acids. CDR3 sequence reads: CASRPTGFRNEKLFF. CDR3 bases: TGTGCCAGCAGGCCTACAGGATTTCGTAATGAAAAACTGTTTTTT.

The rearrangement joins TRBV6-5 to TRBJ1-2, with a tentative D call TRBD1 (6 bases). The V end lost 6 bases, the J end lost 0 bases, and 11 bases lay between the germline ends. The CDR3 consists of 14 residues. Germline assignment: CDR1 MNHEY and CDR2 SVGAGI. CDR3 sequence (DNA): TGTGCCAGCAGGCCAGGGGAAGCTAACTATGGCTACACCTTC. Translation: CASRPGEANYGYTF.

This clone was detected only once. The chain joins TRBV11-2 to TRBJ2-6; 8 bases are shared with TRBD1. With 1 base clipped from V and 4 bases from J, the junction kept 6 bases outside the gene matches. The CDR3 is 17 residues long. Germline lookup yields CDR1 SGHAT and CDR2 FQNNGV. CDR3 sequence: CASSLGTGLSGANVLTF. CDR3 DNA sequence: TGTGCCAGCAGCTTAGGGACAGGGTTGTCAGGGGCCAACGTCCTGACTTTC.

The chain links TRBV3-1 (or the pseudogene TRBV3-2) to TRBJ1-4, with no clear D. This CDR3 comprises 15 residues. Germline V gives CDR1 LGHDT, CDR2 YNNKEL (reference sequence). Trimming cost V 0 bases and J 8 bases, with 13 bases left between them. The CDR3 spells CASSQELVDWEKLFF. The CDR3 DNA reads TGTGCCAGCAGCCAAGAGTTAGTTGACTGGGAAAAACTGTTTTTT.

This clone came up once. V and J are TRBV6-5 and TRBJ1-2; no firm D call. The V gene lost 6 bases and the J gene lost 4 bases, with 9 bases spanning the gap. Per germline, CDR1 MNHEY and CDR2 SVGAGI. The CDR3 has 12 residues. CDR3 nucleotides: TGTGCCAGCAGCTCTTCACTCTATGGCTACACCTTC. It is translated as CASSSSLYGYTF.

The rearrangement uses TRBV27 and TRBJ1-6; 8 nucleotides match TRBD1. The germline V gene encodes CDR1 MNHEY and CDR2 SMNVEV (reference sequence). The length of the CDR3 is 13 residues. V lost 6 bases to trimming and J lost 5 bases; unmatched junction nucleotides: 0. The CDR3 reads CASRTGDNSPLHF. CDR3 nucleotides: TGTGCCAGCAGGACAGGGGATAATTCACCCCTCCACTTT.

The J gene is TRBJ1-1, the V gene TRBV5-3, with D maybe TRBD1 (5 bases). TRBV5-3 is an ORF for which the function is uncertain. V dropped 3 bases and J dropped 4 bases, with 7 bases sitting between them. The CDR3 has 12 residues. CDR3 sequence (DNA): TGTGCCAGAAGCTCCGGGGCCACTGAAGCTTTCTTT. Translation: CARSSGATEAFF.

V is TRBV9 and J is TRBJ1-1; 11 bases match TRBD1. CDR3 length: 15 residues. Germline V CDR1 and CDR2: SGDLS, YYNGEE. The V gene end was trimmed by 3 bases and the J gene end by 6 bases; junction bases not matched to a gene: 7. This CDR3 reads CASSGTGGAGSEAFF. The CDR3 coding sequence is TGTGCCAGCAGCGGGACAGGGGGCGCGGGATCTGAAGCTTTCTTT.

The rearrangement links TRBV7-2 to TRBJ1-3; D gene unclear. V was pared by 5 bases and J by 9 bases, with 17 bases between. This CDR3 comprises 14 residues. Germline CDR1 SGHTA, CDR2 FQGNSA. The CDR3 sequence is CASSQSKVRGTIYF. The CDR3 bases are TGTGCCAGCAGCCAGTCGAAGGTCCGGGGCACCATATATTTT.

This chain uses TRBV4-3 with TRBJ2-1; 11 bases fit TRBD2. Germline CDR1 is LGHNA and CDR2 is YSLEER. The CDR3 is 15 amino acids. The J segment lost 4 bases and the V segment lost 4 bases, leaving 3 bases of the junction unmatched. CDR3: CASSRGLAGYNEQFF. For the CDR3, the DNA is TGCGCCAGCAGCCGAGGACTAGCGGGTTACAATGAGCAGTTCTTC.

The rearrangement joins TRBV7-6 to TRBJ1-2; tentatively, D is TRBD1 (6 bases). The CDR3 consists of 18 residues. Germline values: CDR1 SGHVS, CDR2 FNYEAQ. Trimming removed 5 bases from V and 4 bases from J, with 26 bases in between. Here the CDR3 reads CASSAYNAVSLGGYGYTF. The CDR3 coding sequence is TGTGCCAGCAGCGCCTATAACGCTGTCTCGTTAGGGGGCTATGGCTACACCTTC. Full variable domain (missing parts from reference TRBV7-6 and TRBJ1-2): GAGVSQSPRYKVTKRGQDVALRCDPISGHVSLYWYRQALGQGPEFLTYFNYEAQQDKSGLPNDRFSAERPEGSISTLTIQRTEQRDSAMYRCASSAYNAVSLGGYGYTFGSGTRLTVV.

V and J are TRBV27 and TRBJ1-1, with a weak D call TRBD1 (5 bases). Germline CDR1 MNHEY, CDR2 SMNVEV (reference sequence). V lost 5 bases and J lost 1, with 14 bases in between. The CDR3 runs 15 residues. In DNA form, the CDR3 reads TGTGCCAGCAGTCTAGCGGGACGCCAGAACACTGAAGCTTTCTTT. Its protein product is CASSLAGRQNTEAFF.

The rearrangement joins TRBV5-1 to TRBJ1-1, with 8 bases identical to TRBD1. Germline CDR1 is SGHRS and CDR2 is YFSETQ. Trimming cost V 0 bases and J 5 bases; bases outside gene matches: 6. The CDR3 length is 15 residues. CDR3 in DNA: TGCGCCAGCAGCTTGGAGGGCAGGGGGCTTACTGAAGCTTTCTTT. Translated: CASSLEGRGLTEAFF.

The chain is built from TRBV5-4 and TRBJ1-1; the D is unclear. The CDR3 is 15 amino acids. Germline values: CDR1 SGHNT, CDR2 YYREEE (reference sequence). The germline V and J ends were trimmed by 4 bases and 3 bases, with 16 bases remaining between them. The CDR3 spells CASSPSSQRDTEAFF. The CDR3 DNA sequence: TGTGCCAGCAGCCCCTCCAGCCAGAGGGACACTGAAGCTTTCTTT.

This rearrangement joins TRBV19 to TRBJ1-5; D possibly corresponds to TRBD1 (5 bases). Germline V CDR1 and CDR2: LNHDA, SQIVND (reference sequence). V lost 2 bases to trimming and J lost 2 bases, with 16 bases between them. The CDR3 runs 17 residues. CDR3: CASSIMARGTRNQPQHF. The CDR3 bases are TGTGCCAGTAGTATAATGGCACGCGGGACCCGCAATCAGCCCCAGCATTTT.